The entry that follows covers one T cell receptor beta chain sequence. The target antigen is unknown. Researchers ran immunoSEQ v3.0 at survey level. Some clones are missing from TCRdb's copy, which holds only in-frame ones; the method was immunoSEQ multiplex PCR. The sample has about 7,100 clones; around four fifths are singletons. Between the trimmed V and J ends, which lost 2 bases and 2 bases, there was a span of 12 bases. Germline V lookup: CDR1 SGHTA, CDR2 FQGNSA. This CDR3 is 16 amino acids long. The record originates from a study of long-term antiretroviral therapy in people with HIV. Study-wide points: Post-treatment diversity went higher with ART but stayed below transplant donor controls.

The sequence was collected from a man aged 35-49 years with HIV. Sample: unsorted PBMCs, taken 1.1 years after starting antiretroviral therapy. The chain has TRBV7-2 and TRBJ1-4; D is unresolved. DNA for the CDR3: TGTGCCAGCAGCTTAATAGCTACACGGACTAATGAAAAACTGTTTTTT. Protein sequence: CASSLIATRTNEKLFF. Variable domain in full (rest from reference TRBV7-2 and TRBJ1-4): GAGVSQSPSNKVTEKGKDVELRCDPISGHTALYWYRQSLGQGLEFLIYFQGNSAPDKSGLPSDRFSAERTGGSVSTLTIQRTQQEDSAVYLCASSLIATRTNEKLFFGSGTQLSVL.